The 26 T cell receptor beta chains below all came from one sample that was sequenced in a study of blood T cells in healthy people across ages. Then a second PCR, running about 7 to 11 cycles, was carried out with a sample-barcoded 5' primer and a J-beta primer mix. Using its own MiXCR run on the 5' RACE reads, TCRdb lists one record per CDR3 protein. The repertoire holds roughly 730,000 distinct CDR3 sequences, with 45% to 70% as singletons. Sequencing used blood. Receptor source: a man aged 35 to 55 in good health.

The chain couples TRBV29-1 to TRBJ2-6; maybe TRBD1 (5 bases). V was clipped by 3 bases and J by 2 bases, with 17 bases between them. There are 17 residues in the CDR3. Germline assignment: CDR1 SQVTM and CDR2 ANQGSEA. CDR3 in DNA: TGCAGCGTTGACGACCTACGGACACTCACTGGGGCCAACGTCCTGACTTTC. Amino acid sequence: CSVDDLRTLTGANVLTF. The full variable domain, in which reference TRBV29-1 and TRBJ2-6 provide the parts outside the CDR3, is SAVISQKPSRDICQRGTSLTIQCQVDSQVTMMFWYRQQPGQSLTLIATANQGSEATYESGFVIDKFPISRPNLTFSTLTVSNMSPEDSSIYLCSVDDLRTLTGANVLTFGAGSRLTVL.

The rearrangement uses TRBV21-1 and TRBJ2-1; the D segment call TRBD1 is taken from the table without a DNA check. TRBV21-1 is a recognized pseudogene. The CDR3 has 18 amino acids. CDR3 nucleotides: TGTGCCAGCAGCAACAGACGGGGACAGGGAGGTGAACACAATGAGCAGTTCTTC. This codes for CASSNRRGQGGEHNEQFF.

V is TRBV6-1 and J is TRBJ2-7, with D perhaps TRBD1 or TRBD2 (5 bases each). The germline V gene has CDR1 MNHNS and CDR2 SASEGT. Trimming cost V 6 bases and J 3 bases, with 15 bases left between them. The CDR3 covers 14 residues. CDR3 in DNA: TGTGCCAGCAGGGGTCCCGGGGCCAACTACGAGCAGTACTTC. It codes for CASRGPGANYEQYF.

A few counts support this clonotype. V usage is TRBV25-1 and J usage is TRBJ2-3; D unclear. Germline CDR1 is MGHDK and CDR2 is SYGVNS. There are 12 residues in the CDR3. Trimming took off 2 bases at V and 5 bases at J, with 5 bases between the two ends. CDR3 region: CASSEVIDTQYF. CDR3 nucleotide sequence: TGTGCCAGCAGTGAAGTAATAGATACGCAGTATTTT.

The chain joins TRBV20-1 to TRBJ2-3; D gene ambiguous. V lost 4 bases and J 0 bases, leaving 14 bases between the germline ends. CDR1 and CDR2 (germline): DFQATT, SNEGSKA (reference sequence). The CDR3 covers 15 residues. DNA of the CDR3: TGCAGTGCTACCCAGGCGAGCACTAGCACAGATACGCAGTATTTT. Translated, it gives CSATQASTSTDTQYF.

The CDR3 sequence: CASSDQQGNYGYTF. In DNA form, the CDR3 reads TGTGCCAGCAGCGATCAACAGGGGAACTATGGCTACACCTTC. V gene TRBV11-1 combines with J gene TRBJ1-2; TRBD1 matches 7 bases. CDR1 and CDR2 from the germline V gene are SGHAT and FQDESV (reference sequence). Trimming at V came to 5 bases and at J to 2 bases, leaving 5 bases not matched to a gene. This CDR3 has 14 residues.

The chain carries TRBV12-3 or TRBV12-4 and TRBJ2-4, with D hard to call. The CDR3 extends over 14 amino acids. V lost 6 bases to trimming and J lost 4 bases, with 13 bases between them. As DNA, the CDR3 is TGTGCCAGCAGCCCCACAGCGATTAAAAACATTCAGTACTTC. Its protein product is CASSPTAIKNIQYF.

The gene calls are TRBV30 and TRBJ2-3; no clear D. CDR1 and CDR2 (germline): GTSNPN, SVGIG (reference sequence). V shed 0 bases and J shed 5 bases, with 9 bases lying between them. The CDR3 runs to 13 residues. The CDR3 loop is CAWSVLGLDTQYF. CDR3 coding DNA: TGTGCCTGGAGTGTACTGGGGTTAGATACGCAGTATTTT. The full variable domain, completed using reference TRBV30 and TRBJ2-3, is SQTIHQWPATLVQPVGSPLSLECTVEGTSNPNLYWYRQAAGRGLQLLFYSVGIGQISSEVPQNLSASRPQDRQFILSSKKLLLSDSGFYLCAWSVLGLDTQYFGPGTRLTVL.

CDR3 sequence (DNA): TGCGCCAGCAGCCAAGAGGACAGGGGCTCCTACGAGCAGTACTTC. Protein product: CASSQEDRGSYEQYF. The genes are TRBV4-3 and TRBJ2-7; 9 bases line up with TRBD1. Germline V gene data show CDR1 as LGHNA and CDR2 as YSLEER. CDR3 length: 15 amino acids. Trimming took 0 bases from V and 0 from J; bases not matched to a gene: 0.

V and J are TRBV20-1 and TRBJ1-5; 8 positions match TRBD1. J lost 5 bases, V lost 5 bases, and 11 bases had no gene match. The CDR3 extends over 15 amino acids. Germline-derived CDR1 and CDR2 are DFQATT and SNEGSKA (reference sequence). CDR3 residues: CSASGQGRWDQPQHF. Written as DNA, the CDR3 is TGCAGTGCTTCTGGACAGGGAAGGTGGGATCAGCCCCAGCATTTT.

The chain combines TRBV24-1 with TRBJ2-3, with D possibly being TRBD2 (6 bases). The CDR3 totals 14 residues. Germline V gene lookup returns CDR1 KGHDR and CDR2 SFDVKD. With 5 bases removed from V and 3 bases from J, the gap between germline ends came to 11 bases. CDR3 DNA sequence: TGTGCCACCAGTGTCCCGGGAGTTACAGATACGCAGTATTTT. Translating gives CATSVPGVTDTQYF.

This clonotype has just a few counts. DNA for the CDR3: TGTGCCAGCAGCCCGTCGCGCTTTGGGGCGGCCGGGAATGGCTACACCTTC. It yields the protein CASSPSRFGAAGNGYTF. This chain joins TRBV7-9 and TRBJ1-2; the D gene is possibly TRBD1 (5 bases). Trimming removed 5 bases from V and 6 bases from J, with 25 bases in between. Germline CDR1 is SEHNR and CDR2 is FQNEAQ (reference sequence). CDR3 length: 17 residues.

This clonotype was observed a few times. V gene TRBV20-1 combines with J gene TRBJ2-1; D not certain. V was cut by 0 bases and J by 9 bases, with 9 bases left in between. The CDR3 length is 12 residues. Germline V lookup: CDR1 DFQATT, CDR2 SNEGSKA (reference sequence). This chain's CDR3 is CSARDSPLEQFF. CDR3 nucleotides: TGCAGTGCTAGAGATTCCCCCCTTGAGCAGTTCTTC.

The chain uses TRBV2 and TRBJ2-5; unclear D gene. CDR1 SNHLY and CDR2 FYNNEI come from the germline V gene. The CDR3 runs to 16 residues. Between the trimmed V and J ends, which lost 2 bases and 1 base, there was a span of 14 bases. The CDR3 loop reads CASSELGGLTQETQYF. The CDR3 DNA reads TGTGCCAGCAGTGAACTAGGTGGTCTCACCCAAGAGACCCAGTACTTC.

The V gene is TRBV5-1, the J gene TRBJ1-2, with 8 bases identical to TRBD1. The CDR3 consists of 13 residues. Per the germline V gene, CDR1 is SGHRS and CDR2 is YFSETQ. V was clipped by 0 bases and J by 10 bases; unmatched bases: 5. CDR3 DNA sequence: TGCGCCAGCAGCTTGGCCGGGGACAGGAACTACACCTTC. As protein: CASSLAGDRNYTF.

The gene calls are TRBV7-2 and TRBJ2-4; 7 nucleotides line up with TRBD2. Matching the DNA end better, TRBJ2-7 makes the J call doubtful. From germline, CDR1 is SGHTA and CDR2 FQGNSA. This CDR3 region has 12 residues. CDR3 protein: CASSREAYEQYF. CDR3 nucleotides: TGTGCCAGCAGCCGGGAGGCCTACGAGCAGTACTTC.

V gene TRBV21-1 combines with J gene TRBJ1-2; TRBD1 was called by the table and not checked on the DNA. TRBV21-1 represents a pseudogene. The CDR3 totals 13 residues. The CDR3 DNA reads TGTGCCAGCAGCAACGGGACAGACGATGGCTACACCTTC. It encodes CASSNGTDDGYTF.

The genes are TRBV4-2 and TRBJ2-5; 9 bases are shared with TRBD1. CDR1 LGHNA and CDR2 YNFKEQ come from the germline V gene. The CDR3 is made up of 17 amino acids. Germline trimming cut 5 bases from V and 0 bases from J; bases unmatched to any gene: 10. CDR3 region: CASSLGPTGGYQETQYF. The DNA of the CDR3 is TGTGCCAGCAGCTTAGGTCCGACAGGGGGGTACCAAGAGACCCAGTACTTC.

V usage is TRBV27 and J usage is TRBJ2-1, with 8 bases lining up with TRBD1. The CDR3 extends over 15 amino acids. Germline CDR1 and CDR2: MNHEY and SMNVEV (reference sequence). V was clipped by 6 bases and J by 10 bases; unmatched bases: 14. The CDR3 coding sequence is TGTGCCAGCAGGAAGGACAGGGCGAACCCCCAGGAGCAGTTCTTC. As protein: CASRKDRANPQEQFF.

This clonotype was seen a few times. This sequence joins TRBV5-5 and TRBJ2-3, with D uncertain. V was cut by 4 bases and J by 4 bases, with 10 bases left in between. This CDR3 spans 13 amino acids. Germline V gene lookup returns CDR1 SGHKS and CDR2 YYEKEE (reference sequence). CDR3 amino acids: CASSRPIPDTQYF. The CDR3 DNA reads TGTGCCAGCAGCAGGCCAATTCCAGATACGCAGTATTTT.

V gene TRBV5-1 combines with J gene TRBJ2-5; 10 bases map to TRBD2. Germline CDR1 is SGHRS and CDR2 is YFSETQ. V shed 2 bases, J shed 4 bases, and the junction held 8 bases outside the gene matches. CDR3 size: 16 residues. Here the CDR3 DNA reads TGCGCCAGCAGCTTTAACCTAGCGGGAGACCCAGAGACCCAGTACTTC. It codes for CASSFNLAGDPETQYF.

V is TRBV20-1 and J is TRBJ2-3; no reliable D call. Looked up from germline, CDR1 is DFQATT and CDR2 is SNEGSKA (reference sequence). The CDR3 has 18 residues. The germline V and J ends were trimmed by 3 bases and 6 bases, with 28 bases remaining between them. The CDR3 sequence is CSASAWVVPSTTGDTQYF. CDR3 DNA: TGCAGTGCTAGTGCCTGGGTCGTCCCTAGTACAACGGGTGATACGCAGTATTTT.

The V gene is TRBV27, the J gene TRBJ2-2; TRBD2 aligns across 7 bases. The germline CDR1 and CDR2 sequences are MNHEY and SMNVEV (reference sequence). There are 19 residues in the CDR3. V was clipped by 7 bases and J by 4 bases; unmatched bases: 21. The CDR3 bases are TGTGCCAGCACCACGATTGGGGATTCAGCGGGAACGACCACCGGGGAGCTGTTTTTT. Protein: CASTTIGDSAGTTTGELFF.

The chain links TRBV29-1 to TRBJ2-2; D possibly uses TRBD1 or TRBD2 (6 bases each). Germline V gives CDR1 SQVTM, CDR2 ANQGSEA. V was clipped by 4 bases and J by 6 bases, with 15 bases between them. The CDR3 is made up of 14 amino acids. CDR3 DNA: TGCAGCGTTGCGGGGGCTCGAGAGCCCGGGGAGCTGTTTTTT. Translation gives CSVAGAREPGELFF.

The genes are TRBV4-1 and TRBJ2-1; perhaps TRBD2 as D (5 bases). Trimming cost V 1 base and J 14 bases, with 27 bases left between them. Germline V lookup: CDR1 MGHRA, CDR2 YSYEKL. This CDR3 comprises 17 residues. This CDR3 reads CASSQVVTMPRAVRKFF. In nucleotides, the CDR3 is TGCGCCAGCAGCCAAGTCGTGACTATGCCTCGGGCGGTTCGCAAGTTCTTC.

The chain recombines TRBV25-1 with TRBJ1-2; a weak D match, TRBD1 (5 bases). The CDR3 is 15 residues long. Per the germline V gene, CDR1 is MGHDK and CDR2 is SYGVNS. Trimming took 6 bases from V and 8 from J, leaving 22 bases between them. DNA of the CDR3: TGTGCCAGCAGAAGGGGAGCAGGGTTAAGTGACGGCTACACCTTC. It is translated as CASRRGAGLSDGYTF.